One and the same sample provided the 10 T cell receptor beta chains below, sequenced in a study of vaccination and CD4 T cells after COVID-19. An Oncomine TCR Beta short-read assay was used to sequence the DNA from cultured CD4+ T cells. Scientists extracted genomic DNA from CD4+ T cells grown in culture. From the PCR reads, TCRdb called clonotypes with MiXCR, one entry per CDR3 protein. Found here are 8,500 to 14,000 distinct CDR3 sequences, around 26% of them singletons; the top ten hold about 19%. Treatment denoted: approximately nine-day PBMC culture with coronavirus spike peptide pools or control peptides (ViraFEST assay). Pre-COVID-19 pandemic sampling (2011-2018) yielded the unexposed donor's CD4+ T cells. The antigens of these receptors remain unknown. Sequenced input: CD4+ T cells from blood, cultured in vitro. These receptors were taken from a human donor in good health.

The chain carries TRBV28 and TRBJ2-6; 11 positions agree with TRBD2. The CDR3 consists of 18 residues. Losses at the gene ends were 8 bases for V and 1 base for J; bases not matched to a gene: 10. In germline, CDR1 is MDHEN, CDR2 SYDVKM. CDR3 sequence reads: CASGPTSGVPSGANVLTF. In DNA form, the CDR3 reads TGTGCCAGCGGGCCGACTAGCGGGGTCCCGTCTGGGGCCAACGTCCTGACTTTC. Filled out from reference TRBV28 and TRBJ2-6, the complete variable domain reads DVKVTQSSRYLVKRTGEKVFLECVQDMDHENMFWYRQDPGLGLRLIYFSYDVKMKEKGDIPEGYSVSREKKERFSLILESASTNQTSMYLCASGPTSGVPSGANVLTFGAGSRLTVL.

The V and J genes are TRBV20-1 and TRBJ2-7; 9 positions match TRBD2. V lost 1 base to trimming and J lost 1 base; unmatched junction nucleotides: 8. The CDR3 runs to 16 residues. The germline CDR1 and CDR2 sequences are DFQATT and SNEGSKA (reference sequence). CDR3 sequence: CSARGALAGESYEQYF. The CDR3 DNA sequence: TGCAGTGCTAGAGGGGCGTTAGCGGGAGAATCCTACGAGCAGTACTTC.

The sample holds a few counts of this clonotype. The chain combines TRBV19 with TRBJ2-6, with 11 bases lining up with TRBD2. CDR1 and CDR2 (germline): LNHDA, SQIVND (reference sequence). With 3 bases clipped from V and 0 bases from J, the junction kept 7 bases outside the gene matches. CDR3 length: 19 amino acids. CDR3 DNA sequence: TGTGCCAGTAGTATTTTACTAGCGGGAGTGTCCTCTGGGGCCAACGTCCTGACTTTC. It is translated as CASSILLAGVSSGANVLTF. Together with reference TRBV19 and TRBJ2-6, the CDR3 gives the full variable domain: DGGITQSPKYLFRKEGQNVTLSCEQNLNHDAMYWYRQDPGQGLRLIYYSQIVNDFQKGDIAEGYSVSREKKESFPLTVTSAQKNPTAFYLCASSILLAGVSSGANVLTFGAGSRLTVL.

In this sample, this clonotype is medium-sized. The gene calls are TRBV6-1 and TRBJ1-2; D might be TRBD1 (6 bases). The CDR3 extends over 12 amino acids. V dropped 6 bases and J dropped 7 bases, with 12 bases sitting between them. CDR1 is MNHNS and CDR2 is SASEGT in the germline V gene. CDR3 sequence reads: CASSGGAGGYTF. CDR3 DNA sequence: TGTGCCAGCAGCGGGGGCGCGGGTGGCTACACCTTC.

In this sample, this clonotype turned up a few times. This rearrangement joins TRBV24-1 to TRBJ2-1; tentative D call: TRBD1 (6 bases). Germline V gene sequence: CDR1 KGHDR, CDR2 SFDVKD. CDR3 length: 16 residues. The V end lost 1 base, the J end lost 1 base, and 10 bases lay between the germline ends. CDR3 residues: CATSDLVTGSYNEQFF. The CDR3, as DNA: TGTGCCACCAGTGATTTAGTCACAGGGTCCTACAATGAGCAGTTCTTC.

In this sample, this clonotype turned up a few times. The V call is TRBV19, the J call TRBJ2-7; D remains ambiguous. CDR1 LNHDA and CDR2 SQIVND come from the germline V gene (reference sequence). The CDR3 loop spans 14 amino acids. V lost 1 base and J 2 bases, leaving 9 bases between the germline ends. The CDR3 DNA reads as TGTGCCAGTAGTATAGGACTGTTAACCTACGAGCAGTACTTC. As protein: CASSIGLLTYEQYF.

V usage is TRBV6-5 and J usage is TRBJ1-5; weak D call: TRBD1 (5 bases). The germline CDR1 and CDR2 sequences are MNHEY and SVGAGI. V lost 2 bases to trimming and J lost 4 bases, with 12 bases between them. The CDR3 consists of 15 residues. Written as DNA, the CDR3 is TGTGCCAGCAGTTACGCGGTGGGGGGGAATCAGCCCCAGCATTTT. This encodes CASSYAVGGNQPQHF.

The CDR3 protein is CASNVQGAYGYTF. CDR3 in DNA: TGTGCCAGCAACGTGCAGGGGGCATATGGCTACACCTTC. The rearrangement uses TRBV7-2 and TRBJ1-2, with TRBD1 matching 8 bases. The CDR3 consists of 13 residues. V lost 7 bases, J lost 5 bases, and 6 bases stayed unmatched. Germline V lookup: CDR1 SGHTA, CDR2 FQGNSA.

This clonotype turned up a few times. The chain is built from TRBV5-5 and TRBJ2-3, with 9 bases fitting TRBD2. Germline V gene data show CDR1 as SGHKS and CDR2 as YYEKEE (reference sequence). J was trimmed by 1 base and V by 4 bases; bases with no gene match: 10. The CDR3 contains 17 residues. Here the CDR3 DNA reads TGTGCCAGCAGCGATCTTGGTGGCGGGAGGGGCACAGATACGCAGTATTTT. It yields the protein CASSDLGGGRGTDTQYF. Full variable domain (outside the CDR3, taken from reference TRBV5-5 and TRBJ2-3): DAGVTQSPTHLIKTRGQQVTLRCSPISGHKSVSWYQQVLGQGPQFIFQYYEKEERGRGNFPDRFSARQFPNYSSELNVNALLLGDSALYLCASSDLGGGRGTDTQYFGPGTRLTVL.

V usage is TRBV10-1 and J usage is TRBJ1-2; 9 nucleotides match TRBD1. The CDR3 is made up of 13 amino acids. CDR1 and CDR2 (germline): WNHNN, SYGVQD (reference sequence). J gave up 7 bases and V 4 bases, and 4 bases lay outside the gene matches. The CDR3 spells CASSVTGGGGYTF. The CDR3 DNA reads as TGCGCCAGCAGTGTTACAGGGGGCGGTGGCTACACCTTC.